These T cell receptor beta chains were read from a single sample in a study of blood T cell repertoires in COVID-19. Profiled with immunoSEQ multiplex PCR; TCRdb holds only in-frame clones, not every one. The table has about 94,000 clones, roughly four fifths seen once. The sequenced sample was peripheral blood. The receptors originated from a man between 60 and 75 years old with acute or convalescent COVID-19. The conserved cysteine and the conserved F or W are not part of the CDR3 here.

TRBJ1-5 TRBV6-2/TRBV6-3 ASSYSAGTGNQPQH
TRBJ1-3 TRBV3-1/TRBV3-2 ASSPAGQGHSGNTIY
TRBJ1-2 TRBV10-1 ASSEQQGPGGYT
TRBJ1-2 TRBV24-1 ATSDSGQGAVDYGYT
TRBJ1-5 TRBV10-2 ASSLTGSNQPQH
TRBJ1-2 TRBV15 ATSRDREAYGYT
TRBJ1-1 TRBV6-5 ASSYSSGGDAF
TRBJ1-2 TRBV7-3 ASSADRGGGYT
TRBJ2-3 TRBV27 ASSLLLPLRGVDTQY
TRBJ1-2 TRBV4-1 ASSQGQTRDYGYT
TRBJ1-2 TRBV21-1 ASSKVVYGYT
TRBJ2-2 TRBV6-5 ASRFQGPGELF
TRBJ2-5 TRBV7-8 ASSLGQGGVVTQY
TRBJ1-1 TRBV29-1 SAGQGRTEAF
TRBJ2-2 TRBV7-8 ASRRGTTGELF
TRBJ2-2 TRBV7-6 ASSVGTDYTGELF
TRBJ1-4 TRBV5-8 ASRPRTEDNEKLF
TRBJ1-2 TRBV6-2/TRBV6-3 ASSYSVWQTSYGYT
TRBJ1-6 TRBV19 ASSVTGVVNNSPLH
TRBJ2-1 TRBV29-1 SVTEPSYNEQF
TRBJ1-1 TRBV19 ASRRVLMNTEAF
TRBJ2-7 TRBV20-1 SAREGYEQY
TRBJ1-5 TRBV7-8 ASSHGQGAGSQPQH
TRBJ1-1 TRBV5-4 ASSLDLTTEAF
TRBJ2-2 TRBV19 ASEGGGAAGELF
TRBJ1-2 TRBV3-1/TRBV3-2 ASSQTGQGQGYT
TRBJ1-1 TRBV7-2 ASSLQADKNTEAF
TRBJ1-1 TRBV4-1 ASSPYGSRDTEAF
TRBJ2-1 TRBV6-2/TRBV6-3 ASSPGTGVSNEQF
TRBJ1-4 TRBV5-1 ASRYTGGPNEKLF
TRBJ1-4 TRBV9 ASSVAGGQREKLF
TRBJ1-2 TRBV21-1 ASSSQHQGQDGYT
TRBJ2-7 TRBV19 ASSIGTRGPYEQY
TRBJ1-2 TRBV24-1 ATSDLGTNYGYT
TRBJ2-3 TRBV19 ASSETGGDTQY
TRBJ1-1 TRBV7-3 ASSLMGGEAF
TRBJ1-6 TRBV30 AWRSAGTAYNSPLH